This TCR beta chain was captured in a study of T-cell memory formation after mild COVID-19. At least ten counts were recorded for this clonotype. What it binds is not known. From the 5' RACE reads, TCRdb called clonotypes with MiXCR, one entry per CDR3 protein. The sample has 250,000 to 350,000 distinct CDR3 sequences; around 15% are singletons. Regarding the study as a whole: Still unconfirmed is whether the second-wave clones peaking on day 37 recognized SARS-CoV-2. Among contracting clones, CD4+ were mainly CM/EM and CD8+ enriched in EMRA. Memory cells collected pre-infection included some clones that later responded, suggesting cross-reactive memory joined.

Material for sequencing was PBMCs or a T cell subset sorted from them (not recorded which). This receptor was taken from a man younger than 30 who had mild COVID-19 (a few samples of this study predate the infection). Cell type and time point are not known.

CDR3 residues: CASSQGAWEQTDTQYF. The CDR3, as DNA: TGCGCCAGCAGCCAAGGGGCGTGGGAGCAAACAGATACGCAGTATTTT. The chain carries TRBV4-3 and TRBJ2-3; D may be TRBD2 (5 bases). V was shortened by 1 base and J by 3 bases, with 14 bases between the two germline ends. Germline lookup yields CDR1 LGHNA and CDR2 YSLEER. The CDR3 is 16 amino acids.